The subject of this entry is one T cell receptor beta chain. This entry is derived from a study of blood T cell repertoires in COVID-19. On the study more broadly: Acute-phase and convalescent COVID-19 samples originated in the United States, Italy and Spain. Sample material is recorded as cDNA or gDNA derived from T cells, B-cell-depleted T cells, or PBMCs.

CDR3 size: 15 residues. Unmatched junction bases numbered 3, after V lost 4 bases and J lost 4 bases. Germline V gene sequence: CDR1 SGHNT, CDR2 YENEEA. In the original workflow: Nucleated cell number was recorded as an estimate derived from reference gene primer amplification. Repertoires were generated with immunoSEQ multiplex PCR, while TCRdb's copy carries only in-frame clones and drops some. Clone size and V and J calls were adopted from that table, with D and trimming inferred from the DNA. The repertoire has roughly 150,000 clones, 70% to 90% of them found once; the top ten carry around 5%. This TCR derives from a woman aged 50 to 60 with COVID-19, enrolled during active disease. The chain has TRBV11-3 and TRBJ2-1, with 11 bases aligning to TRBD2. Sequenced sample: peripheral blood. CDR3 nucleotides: TGTGCCAGCAGCTATCTAGCGGGGGGTTACAATGAGCAGTTCTTC. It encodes CASSYLAGGYNEQFF.